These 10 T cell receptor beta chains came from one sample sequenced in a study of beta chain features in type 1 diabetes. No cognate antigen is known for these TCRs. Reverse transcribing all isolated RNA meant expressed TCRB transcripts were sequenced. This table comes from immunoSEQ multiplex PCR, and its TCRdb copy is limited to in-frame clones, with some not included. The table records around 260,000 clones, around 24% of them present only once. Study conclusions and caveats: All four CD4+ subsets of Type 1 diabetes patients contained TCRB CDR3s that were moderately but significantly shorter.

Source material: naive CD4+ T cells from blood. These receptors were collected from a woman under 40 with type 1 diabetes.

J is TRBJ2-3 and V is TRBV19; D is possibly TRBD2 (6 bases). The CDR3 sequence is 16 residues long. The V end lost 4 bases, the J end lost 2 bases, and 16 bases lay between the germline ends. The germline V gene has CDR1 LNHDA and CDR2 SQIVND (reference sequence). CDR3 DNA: TGTGCCAGTAGTACCGGACTACTACTATACACAGATACGCAGTATTTT. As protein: CASSTGLLLYTDTQYF.

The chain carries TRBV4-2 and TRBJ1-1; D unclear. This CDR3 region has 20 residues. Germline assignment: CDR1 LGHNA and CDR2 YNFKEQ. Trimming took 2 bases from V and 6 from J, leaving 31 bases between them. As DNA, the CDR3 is TGTGCCAGCAGCCAAAGATTGTCTTCCGCGGGCCCCCCGAGCCTCGCTGAAGCTTTCTTT. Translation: CASSQRLSSAGPPSLAEAFF.

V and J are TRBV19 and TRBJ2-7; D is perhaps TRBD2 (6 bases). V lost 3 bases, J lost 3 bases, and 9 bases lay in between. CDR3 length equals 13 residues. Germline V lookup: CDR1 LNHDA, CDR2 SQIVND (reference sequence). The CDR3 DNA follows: TGTGCCAGTAGTATGACTAGTTTCTACGAGCAGTACTTC. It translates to CASSMTSFYEQYF.

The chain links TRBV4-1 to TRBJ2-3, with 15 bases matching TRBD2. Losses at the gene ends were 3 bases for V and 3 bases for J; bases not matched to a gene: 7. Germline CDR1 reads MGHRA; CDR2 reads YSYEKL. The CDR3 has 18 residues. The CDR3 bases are TGCGCCAGCAGCCAGACAGGACTAGCGGGAGGGGAAACAGATACGCAGTATTTT. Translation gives CASSQTGLAGGETDTQYF.

CDR3 nucleotides: TGTGCCAGCAGGCTCCCGGGACAACCCGGCTACACCTTC. Its translation: CASRLPGQPGYTF. The chain combines TRBV28 with TRBJ1-2; tentative D call: TRBD1 (6 bases). Germline values: CDR1 MDHEN, CDR2 SYDVKM. Trimming took 6 bases from V and 8 from J, leaving 16 bases between them. This CDR3 is 13 amino acids long.

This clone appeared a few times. CDR3 loop: CASSQESIPNYGYTF. In DNA, the CDR3 is TGCGCCAGCAGCCAAGAAAGCATCCCAAACTATGGCTACACCTTC. This chain uses TRBV4-1 with TRBJ1-2; unclear D gene. Germline V CDR1 and CDR2: MGHRA, YSYEKL. Trimming took 0 bases from V and 2 from J, leaving 10 bases between them. The CDR3 is made up of 15 amino acids.

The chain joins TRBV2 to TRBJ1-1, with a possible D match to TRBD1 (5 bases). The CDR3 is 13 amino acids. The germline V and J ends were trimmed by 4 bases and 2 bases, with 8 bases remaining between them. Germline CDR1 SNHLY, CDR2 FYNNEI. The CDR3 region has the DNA TGTGCCAGCAGTGGACAGTTCAACACTGAAGCTTTCTTT. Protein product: CASSGQFNTEAFF.

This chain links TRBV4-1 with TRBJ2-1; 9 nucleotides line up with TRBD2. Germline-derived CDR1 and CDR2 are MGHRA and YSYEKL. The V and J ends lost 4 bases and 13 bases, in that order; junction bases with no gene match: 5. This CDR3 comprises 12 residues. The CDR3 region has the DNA TGCGCCAGCAGCCGGACTAGCGCCGTCCAGTTCTTC. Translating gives CASSRTSAVQFF.

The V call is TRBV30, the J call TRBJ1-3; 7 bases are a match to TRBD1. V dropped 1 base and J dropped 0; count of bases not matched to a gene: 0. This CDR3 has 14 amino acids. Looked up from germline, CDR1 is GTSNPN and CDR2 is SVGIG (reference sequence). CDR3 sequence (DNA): TGTGCCTGGAGTGAGGGGGCCTCTGGAAACACCATATATTTT. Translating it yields CAWSEGASGNTIYF.

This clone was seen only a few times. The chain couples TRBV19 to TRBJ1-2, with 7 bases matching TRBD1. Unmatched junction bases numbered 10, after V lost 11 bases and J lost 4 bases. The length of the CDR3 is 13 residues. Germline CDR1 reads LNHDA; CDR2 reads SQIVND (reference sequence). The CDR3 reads CAAGDRIFYGYTF. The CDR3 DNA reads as TGTGCCGCCGGGGACAGAATATTCTATGGCTACACCTTC.